The 21 T cell receptor beta chains listed next were all sequenced from one sample in a study of blood T cells in healthy people across ages. A second roughly 6 to 11 cycle PCR used barcoded and J-beta primers. From the 5' RACE reads, TCRdb called clonotypes with MiXCR, one entry per CDR3 protein. The sample includes just under 550,000 distinct CDR3 sequences, about 25% of them seen just once. The data were also submitted as part of a second study, on T cells of mothers and their children.

Sample: blood. The source of these receptors is a boy aged 5 to 17 in good health.

This clonotype came up a few times. The V call is TRBV7-9, the J call TRBJ2-5, with D tentatively TRBD2 (5 bases). The CDR3 is made up of 15 amino acids. Trimming removed 0 bases from V and 5 bases from J, with 13 bases in between. Germline V gene data show CDR1 as SEHNR and CDR2 as FQNEAQ (reference sequence). The CDR3 is CASSLARQEVETQYF. The CDR3 bases are TGTGCCAGCAGCTTAGCGAGGCAGGAGGTGGAGACCCAGTACTTC.

This clonotype was observed a handful of times. The chain couples TRBV7-8 to TRBJ2-2; the D call may be TRBD1 or TRBD2 (5 bases each). V was clipped by 4 bases and J by 8 bases, with 20 bases between them. This CDR3 region has 16 residues. Germline V gives CDR1 SGHVS, CDR2 FQNEAQ. The CDR3, as DNA: TGTGCCAGCAGCTCACAAGCTCTATGGGGGTCAGGGGAGCTGTTTTTT. Protein product: CASSSQALWGSGELFF. The entire variable domain, with the rest obtained from reference TRBV7-8 and TRBJ2-2, is as follows: GAGVSQSPRYKVAKRGQDVALRCDPISGHVSLFWYQQALGQGPEFLTYFQNEAQLDKSGLPSDRFFAERPEGSVSTLKIQRTQQEDSAVYLCASSSQALWGSGELFFGEGSRLTVL.

This clonotype appeared a few times. V usage is TRBV11-2 and J usage is TRBJ2-7; D not resolved. The V and J ends lost 2 bases and 6 bases respectively, with 11 bases between them. Germline loops: CDR1 SGHAT, CDR2 FQNNGV. The CDR3 length is 13 residues. The CDR3 loop reads CASSLMIRAEQYF. The DNA for the CDR3 is TGTGCCAGCAGCTTAATGATACGGGCCGAGCAGTACTTC. The full variable domain, rest sourced from reference TRBV11-2 and TRBJ2-7, is EAGVAQSPRYKIIEKRQSVAFWCNPISGHATLYWYQQILGQGPKLLIQFQNNGVVDDSQLPKDRFSAERLKGVDSTLKIQPAKLEDSAVYLCASSLMIRAEQYFGPGTRLTVT.

The chain links TRBV29-1 to TRBJ1-2; 8 positions agree with TRBD1. With 2 bases clipped from V and 7 bases from J, the junction kept 15 bases outside the gene matches. The CDR3 contains 16 residues. The germline gives CDR1 SQVTM, CDR2 ANQGSEA. The CDR3 sequence is CSVELGGRQGSSGYTF. The CDR3, as DNA: TGCAGCGTTGAATTGGGAGGGCGACAGGGGTCTAGTGGCTACACCTTC.

This clonotype has more than one count but fewer than ten. The chain uses TRBV9 and TRBJ2-5, with D unclear. The J call may be in error: the DNA end matches TRBJ2-7 better. The V gene's germline CDR1 is SGDLS and CDR2 YYNGEE. The CDR3 extends over 12 amino acids. DNA of the CDR3: TGTGCCAGCAGCGGAGCCGAGGCCGAGCAGTACTTC. Translation gives CASSGAEAEQYF.

This clonotype was counted at least ten times. The V and J genes are TRBV24-1 and TRBJ2-7; no clear D. Germline CDR1 reads KGHDR; CDR2 reads SFDVKD. This CDR3 contains 14 residues. Trimming took 2 bases from V and 5 from J, leaving 12 bases between them. CDR3 loop: CATSDSPLGNEQYF. CDR3 DNA: TGTGCCACCAGTGATTCCCCTCTGGGGAACGAGCAGTACTTC.

The rearrangement joins TRBV7-2 to TRBJ1-4; D possibly corresponds to TRBD1 (6 bases). The CDR3 is 15 amino acids. From germline, CDR1 is SGHTA and CDR2 FQGNSA. The ends were cut back, 2 bases at V and 8 bases at J, with 15 bases in the middle. Here the CDR3 reads CASSLLGPGVEKLFF. The CDR3 DNA reads TGTGCCAGCAGCTTATTGGGTCCAGGGGTAGAAAAACTGTTTTTT. Using reference TRBV7-2 and TRBJ1-4 for the parts outside the CDR3, the full variable domain is GAGVSQSPSNKVTEKGKDVELRCDPISGHTALYWYRQSLGQGLEFLIYFQGNSAPDKSGLPSDRFSAERTGGSVSTLTIQRTQQEDSAVYLCASSLLGPGVEKLFFGSGTQLSVL.

This clonotype came up a few times. This chain connects TRBV20-1 to TRBJ1-2; 7 nucleotides agree with TRBD1. The CDR3 is 15 residues long. The ends lost 0 bases at V and 6 bases at J; junction bases unmatched: 10. CDR1 is DFQATT, CDR2 SNEGSKA, per germline (reference sequence). Here the CDR3 reads CSARDRQGGADGYTF. The CDR3 nucleotides are TGCAGTGCTAGAGATCGACAGGGAGGGGCCGATGGCTACACCTTC.

This clonotype was picked up a small number of times. The rearrangement joins TRBV12-3 or TRBV12-4 to TRBJ2-5, with 12 bases matching TRBD2. The J segment lost 4 bases and the V segment lost 2 bases, leaving 5 bases of the junction unmatched. The CDR3 extends over 16 amino acids. CDR3 loop: CASSLHGLAGTETQYF. DNA of the CDR3: TGTGCCAGCAGTTTACACGGACTAGCGGGAACAGAGACCCAGTACTTC.

This clonotype was counted only a few times. The chain carries TRBV20-1 and TRBJ1-4; unclear D gene. Trimming cost V 0 bases and J 4 bases, with 9 bases left between them. CDR3 length: 14 amino acids. Germline assignment: CDR1 DFQATT and CDR2 SNEGSKA (reference sequence). Here the CDR3 reads CSARDQLINEKLFF. CDR3 DNA sequence: TGCAGTGCTAGAGATCAACTGATTAATGAAAAACTGTTTTTT.

The chain links TRBV4-2 to TRBJ2-1; D remains unclear. V was trimmed by 2 bases and J by 0 bases, leaving 11 bases between them. The CDR3 runs 16 residues. The germline gives CDR1 LGHNA, CDR2 YNFKEQ. The CDR3 here is CASSQPTTYSYNEQFF. In DNA, the CDR3 is TGTGCCAGCAGCCAACCGACCACCTACTCCTACAATGAGCAGTTCTTC.

This clonotype has only one observation. This could be a read error, since a much larger clone is one nucleotide away. This rearrangement joins TRBV14 to TRBJ2-2; D possibly uses TRBD1 or TRBD2 (5 bases each). The germline gives CDR1 SGHDN, CDR2 FVKESK. This CDR3 contains 13 residues. Here the CDR3 DNA reads TGTGCCAGCAGCCAAGTGGGGACCGGGGAGCAGTTTTTT. It codes for CASSQVGTGEQFF.

The chain uses TRBV7-2 and TRBJ2-7; 10 bases map to TRBD2. V trimming: 1 base; J trimming: 6 bases; junction bases outside the gene matches: 9. Germline lookup yields CDR1 SGHTA and CDR2 FQGNSA. CDR3 length: 16 amino acids. The CDR3 spells CASSLGLAGASREQYF. CDR3 coding DNA: TGTGCCAGCAGCTTAGGTCTAGCGGGGGCCTCCCGCGAGCAGTACTTC.

Regarding this clonotype: Here the CDR3 omits its conserved ending phenylalanine or tryptophan, so a read error is the likely source. The chain has TRBV6-5 and TRBJ2-1; 8 nucleotides align to TRBD2. Germline V gene lookup returns CDR1 MNHEY and CDR2 SVGAGI. Unmatched junction bases numbered 9, after V lost 4 bases and J lost 7 bases. This CDR3 spans 15 amino acids. CDR3: CASSWGGTRGNEQFL. CDR3 coding DNA: TGTGCCAGCAGTTGGGGGGGGACTAGGGGGAATGAGCAGTTCCTC.

The sample holds a few counts of this clonotype. The chain is built from TRBV12-3 or TRBV12-4 and TRBJ1-6, with D possibly being TRBD1 (5 bases). V was shortened by 3 bases and J by 13 bases, with 10 bases between the two germline ends. This CDR3 comprises 12 residues. CDR3 residues: CASSFGAAPLHF. The CDR3 nucleotides read TGTGCCAGCAGTTTTGGGGCCGCGCCCCTCCACTTT.

As DNA, the CDR3 is TGTGCCAGCAGCCGGTTGACTAGCGTGGGGTACAATGAGCAGTTCTTC. Protein: CASSRLTSVGYNEQFF. The gene calls are TRBV3-1 and TRBJ2-1, with 8 nucleotides matching TRBD2. The CDR3 has 16 residues. The germline V gene encodes CDR1 LGHDT and CDR2 YNNKEL (reference sequence). After removal of 4 bases from V and 4 bases from J, the junction contained 9 bases not matched to a gene.

V gene TRBV7-9 combines with J gene TRBJ2-7; TRBD2 matches 9 bases. Germline V gene sequence: CDR1 SEHNR, CDR2 FQNEAQ (reference sequence). The CDR3 is 14 amino acids. V was pared by 1 base and J by 4 bases, with 2 bases of the junction left unmatched. CDR3 region: CASSLVGLAYEQYF. The CDR3 DNA reads as TGTGCCAGCAGCTTAGTGGGACTAGCTTACGAGCAGTACTTC.

This clonotype has only a few counts. The chain recombines TRBV7-2 with TRBJ1-2; D perhaps matches TRBD1 (5 bases). V lost 6 bases and J lost 4, with 12 bases in between. This CDR3 region has 13 residues. The germline gives CDR1 SGHTA, CDR2 FQGNSA. The CDR3 DNA sequence: TGTGCCAGCAGTTCGACAGCCTCCTATGGCTACACCTTC. This codes for CASSSTASYGYTF.

This clonotype was detected ten times or more. The DNA for the CDR3 is TGTGCCAGCAGCTCGGGACAGGGACATGAAAAACTGTTTTTT. Its protein is CASSSGQGHEKLFF. This rearrangement joins TRBV12-3 or TRBV12-4 to TRBJ1-4, with 9 positions matching TRBD1. This CDR3 has 14 amino acids. V dropped 6 bases and J dropped 6; count of bases not matched to a gene: 5.

This clonotype showed up just a few times. As DNA, the CDR3 is TGTGCCAGCAGCCCCAGGACAGGGGACACTGAAGCTTTCTTT. Translating gives CASSPRTGDTEAFF. The chain employs TRBV7-9 and TRBJ1-1; 9 bases are shared with TRBD1. This CDR3 is built from 14 residues. Trimming at V came to 5 bases and at J to 3 bases, leaving 4 bases not matched to a gene. Germline V CDR1 and CDR2: SEHNR, FQNEAQ (reference sequence).

The rearrangement links TRBV4-3 to TRBJ2-1, with 8 bases matching TRBD2. With V trimmed by 4 bases and J by 1 base, 6 bases remained unmatched. The germline gives CDR1 LGHNA, CDR2 YSLEER. This CDR3 comprises 16 residues. CDR3 nucleotides: TGCGCCAGCAGCCCCCGAGCGGGGGAGTCCTACAATGAGCAGTTCTTC. This gives the protein CASSPRAGESYNEQFF.